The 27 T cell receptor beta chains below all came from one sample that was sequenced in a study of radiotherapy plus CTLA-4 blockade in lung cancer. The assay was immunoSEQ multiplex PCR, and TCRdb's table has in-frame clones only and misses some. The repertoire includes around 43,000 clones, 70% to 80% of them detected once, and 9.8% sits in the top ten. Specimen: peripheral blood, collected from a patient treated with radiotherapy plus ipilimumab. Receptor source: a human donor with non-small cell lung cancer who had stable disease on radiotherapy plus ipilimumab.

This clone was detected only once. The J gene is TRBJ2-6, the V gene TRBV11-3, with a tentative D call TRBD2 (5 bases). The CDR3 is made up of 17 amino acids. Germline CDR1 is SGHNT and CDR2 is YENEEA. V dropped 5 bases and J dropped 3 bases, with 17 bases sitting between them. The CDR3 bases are TGTGCCAGCAGCCCACGACTAACAGATTTTGGGGCCAACGTCCTGACTTTC. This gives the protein CASSPRLTDFGANVLTF.

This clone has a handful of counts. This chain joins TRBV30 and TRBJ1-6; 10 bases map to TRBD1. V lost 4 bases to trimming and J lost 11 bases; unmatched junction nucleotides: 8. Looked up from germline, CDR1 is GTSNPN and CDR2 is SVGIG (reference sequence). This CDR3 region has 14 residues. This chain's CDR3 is CAWTKSGTGAPLHF. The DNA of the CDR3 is TGTGCCTGGACTAAATCCGGGACAGGGGCACCCCTCCACTTT.

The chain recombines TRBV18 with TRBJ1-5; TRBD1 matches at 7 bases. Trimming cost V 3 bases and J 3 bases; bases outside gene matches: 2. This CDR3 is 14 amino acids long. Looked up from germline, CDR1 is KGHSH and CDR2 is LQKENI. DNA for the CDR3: TGTGCCAGCTCACCCGACAGGGACAATCAGCCCCAGCATTTT. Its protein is CASSPDRDNQPQHF.

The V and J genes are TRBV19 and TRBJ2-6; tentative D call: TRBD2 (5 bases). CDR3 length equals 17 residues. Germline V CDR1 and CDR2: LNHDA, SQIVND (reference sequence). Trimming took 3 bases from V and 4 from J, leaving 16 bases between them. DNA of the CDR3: TGTGCCAGTAGTATCATCGGGGTGACTTCGGGGGCCAACGTCCTGACTTTC. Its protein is CASSIIGVTSGANVLTF.

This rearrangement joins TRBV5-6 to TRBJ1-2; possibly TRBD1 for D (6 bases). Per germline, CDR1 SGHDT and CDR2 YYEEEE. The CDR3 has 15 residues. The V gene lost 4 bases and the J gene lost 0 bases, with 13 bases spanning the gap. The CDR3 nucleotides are TGTGCCAGCAGCGCCCTGGACAGCTCTAACTATGGCTACACCTTC. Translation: CASSALDSSNYGYTF.

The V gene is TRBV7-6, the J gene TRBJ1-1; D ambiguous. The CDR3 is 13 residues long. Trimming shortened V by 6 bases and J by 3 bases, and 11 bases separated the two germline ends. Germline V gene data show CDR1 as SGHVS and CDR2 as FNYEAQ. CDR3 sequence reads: CASSSPRDTEAFF. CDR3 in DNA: TGTGCCAGCAGTTCGCCCCGGGACACTGAAGCTTTCTTT.

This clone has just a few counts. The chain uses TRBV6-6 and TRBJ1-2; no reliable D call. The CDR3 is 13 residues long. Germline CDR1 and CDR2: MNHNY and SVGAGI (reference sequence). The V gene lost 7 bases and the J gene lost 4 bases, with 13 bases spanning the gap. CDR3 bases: TGTGCCAGCACCCTGGGTCCGGGCTATGGCTACACCTTC. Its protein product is CASTLGPGYGYTF.

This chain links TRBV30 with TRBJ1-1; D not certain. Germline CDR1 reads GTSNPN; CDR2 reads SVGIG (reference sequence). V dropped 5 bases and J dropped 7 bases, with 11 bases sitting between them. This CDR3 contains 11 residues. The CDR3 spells CAWGGFREAFF. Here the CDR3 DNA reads TGTGCCTGGGGCGGCTTCCGTGAAGCTTTCTTT.

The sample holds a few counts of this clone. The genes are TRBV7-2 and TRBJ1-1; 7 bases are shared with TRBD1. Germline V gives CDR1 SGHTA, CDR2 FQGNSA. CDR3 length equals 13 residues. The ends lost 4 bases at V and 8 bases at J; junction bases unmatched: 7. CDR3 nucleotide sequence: TGTGCCAGCAGCTCACGATGGACAGGCGAAGCTTTCTTT. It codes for CASSSRWTGEAFF.

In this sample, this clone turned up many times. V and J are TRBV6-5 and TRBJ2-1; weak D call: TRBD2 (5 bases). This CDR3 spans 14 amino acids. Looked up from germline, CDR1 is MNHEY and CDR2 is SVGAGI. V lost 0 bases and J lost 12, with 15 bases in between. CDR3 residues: CASSYSSGGFRQFF. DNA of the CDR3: TGTGCCAGCAGTTACTCCTCGGGCGGGTTCAGGCAGTTCTTC.

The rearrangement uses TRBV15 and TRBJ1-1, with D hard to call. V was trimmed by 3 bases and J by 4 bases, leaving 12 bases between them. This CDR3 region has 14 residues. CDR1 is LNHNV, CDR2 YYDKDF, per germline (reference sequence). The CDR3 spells CATSRERAGTEAFF. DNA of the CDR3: TGTGCCACCAGCAGGGAGAGGGCGGGCACTGAAGCTTTCTTT.

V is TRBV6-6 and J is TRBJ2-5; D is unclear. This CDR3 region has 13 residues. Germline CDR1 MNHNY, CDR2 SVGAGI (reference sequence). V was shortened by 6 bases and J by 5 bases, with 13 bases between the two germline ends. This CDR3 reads CASSLNNMETQYF. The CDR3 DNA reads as TGTGCCAGCAGCCTTAACAACATGGAGACCCAGTACTTC.

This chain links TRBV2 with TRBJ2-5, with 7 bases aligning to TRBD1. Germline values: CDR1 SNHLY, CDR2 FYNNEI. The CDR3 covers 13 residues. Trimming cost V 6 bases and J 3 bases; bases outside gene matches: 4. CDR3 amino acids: CASSRDREETQYF. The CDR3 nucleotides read TGTGCCAGCAGCCGAGACAGGGAAGAGACCCAGTACTTC.

Here the CDR3 DNA reads TGTGCCAGCAGCTCAGGGGGCACTGGAAACACCATATATTTT. Translation gives CASSSGGTGNTIYF. This chain joins TRBV7-2 and TRBJ1-3, with 8 nucleotides matching TRBD1. J was trimmed by 2 bases and V by 4 bases; bases with no gene match: 1. CDR1 is SGHTA and CDR2 is FQGNSA in the germline V gene. The CDR3 has 14 residues. Full variable domain (outside the CDR3, taken from reference TRBV7-2 and TRBJ1-3): GAGVSQSPSNKVTEKGKDVELRCDPISGHTALYWYRQSLGQGLEFLIYFQGNSAPDKSGLPSDRFSAERTGGSVSTLTIQRTQQEDSAVYLCASSSGGTGNTIYFGEGSWLTVV.

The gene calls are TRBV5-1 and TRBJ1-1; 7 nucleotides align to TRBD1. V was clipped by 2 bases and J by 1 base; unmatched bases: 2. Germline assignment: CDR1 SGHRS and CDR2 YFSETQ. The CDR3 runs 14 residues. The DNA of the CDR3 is TGCGCCAGCAGCTTAACAGGGGCGAACACTGAAGCTTTCTTT. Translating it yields CASSLTGANTEAFF.

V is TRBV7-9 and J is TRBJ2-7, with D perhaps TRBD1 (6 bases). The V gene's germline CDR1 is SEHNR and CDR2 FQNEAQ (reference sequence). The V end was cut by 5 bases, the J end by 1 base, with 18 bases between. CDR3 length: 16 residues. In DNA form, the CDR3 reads TGTGCCAGCAGCCCCGGGCAGGGGCTTACATCCTACGAGCAGTACTTC. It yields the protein CASSPGQGLTSYEQYF.

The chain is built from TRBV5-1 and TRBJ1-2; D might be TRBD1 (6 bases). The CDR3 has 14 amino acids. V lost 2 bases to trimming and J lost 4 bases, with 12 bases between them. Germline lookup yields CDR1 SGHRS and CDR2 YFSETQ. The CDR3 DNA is TGCGCCAGCAGCTTCGACAGGCCCCTCTATGGCTACACCTTC. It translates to CASSFDRPLYGYTF. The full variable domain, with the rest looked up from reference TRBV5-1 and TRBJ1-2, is KAGVTQTPRYLIKTRGQQVTLSCSPISGHRSVSWYQQTPGQGLQFLFEYFSETQRNKGNFPGRFSGRQFSNSRSEMNVSTLELGDSALYLCASSFDRPLYGYTFGSGTRLTVV.

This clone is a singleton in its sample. CDR3 nucleotides: TGTGCCATCAGACCTAGCGGGGGGGGCTACCAAGAGACCCAGTACTTC. The encoded protein is CAIRPSGGGYQETQYF. The chain uses TRBV10-3 and TRBJ2-5, with 12 bases that match TRBD2. Germline-derived CDR1 and CDR2 are ENHRY and SYGVKD. V was clipped by 6 bases and J by 0 bases; unmatched bases: 5. The CDR3 is 16 residues long.

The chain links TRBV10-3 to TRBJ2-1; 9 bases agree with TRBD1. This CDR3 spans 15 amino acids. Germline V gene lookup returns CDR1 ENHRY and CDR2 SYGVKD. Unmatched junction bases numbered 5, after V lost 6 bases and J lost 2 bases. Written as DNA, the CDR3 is TGTGCCATCAGCAGGGACAGGGAGACCTACAATGAGCAGTTCTTC. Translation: CAISRDRETYNEQFF.

This chain's CDR3 is CASSRWTGYNSPLHF. CDR3 DNA sequence: TGTGCCAGCAGCCGCTGGACAGGGTATAATTCACCCCTCCACTTT. The chain employs TRBV14 and TRBJ1-6; 8 bases are a match to TRBD1. CDR3 length: 15 amino acids. Per germline, CDR1 SGHDN and CDR2 FVKESK. J lost 4 bases, V lost 4 bases, and 3 bases had no gene match.

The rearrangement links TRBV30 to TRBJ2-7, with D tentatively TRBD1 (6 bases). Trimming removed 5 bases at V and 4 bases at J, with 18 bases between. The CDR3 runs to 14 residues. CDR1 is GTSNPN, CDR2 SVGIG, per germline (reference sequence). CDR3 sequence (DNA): TGTGCCTGGGGCTTCGGCGGACAGAAATACGAGCAGTACTTC. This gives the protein CAWGFGGQKYEQYF.

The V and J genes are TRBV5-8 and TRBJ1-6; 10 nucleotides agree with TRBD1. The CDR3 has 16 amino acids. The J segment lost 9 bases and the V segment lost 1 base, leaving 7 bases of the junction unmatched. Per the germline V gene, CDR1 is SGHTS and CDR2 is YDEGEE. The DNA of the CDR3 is TGTGCCAGCAGCTTGTGGGACAGGGGCCGGGGTTCACCCCTCCACTTT. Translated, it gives CASSLWDRGRGSPLHF.

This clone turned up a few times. CDR3 sequence: CASSYSLVSNYNEQFF. DNA for the CDR3: TGTGCCAGCAGCTATTCCCTAGTCTCAAATTACAATGAGCAGTTCTTC. The chain uses TRBV12-1 and TRBJ2-1; TRBD2, the D gene given by the table, was not confirmed from the DNA. TRBV12-1 is reported as a pseudogene. The CDR3 has 16 residues.

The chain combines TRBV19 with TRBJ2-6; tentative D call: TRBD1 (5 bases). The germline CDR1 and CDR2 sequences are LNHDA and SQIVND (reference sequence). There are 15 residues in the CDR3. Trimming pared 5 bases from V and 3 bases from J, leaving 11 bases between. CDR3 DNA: TGTGCCAGTAGTGTATCAGGGTATGGGGCCAACGTCCTGACTTTC. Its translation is CASSVSGYGANVLTF. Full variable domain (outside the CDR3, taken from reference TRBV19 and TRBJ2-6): DGGITQSPKYLFRKEGQNVTLSCEQNLNHDAMYWYRQDPGQGLRLIYYSQIVNDFQKGDIAEGYSVSREKKESFPLTVTSAQKNPTAFYLCASSVSGYGANVLTFGAGSRLTVL.

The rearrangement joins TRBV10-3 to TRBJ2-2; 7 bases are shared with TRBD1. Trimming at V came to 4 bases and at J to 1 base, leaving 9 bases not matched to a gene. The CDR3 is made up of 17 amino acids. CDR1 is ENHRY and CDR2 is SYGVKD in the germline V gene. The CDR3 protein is CAISVSVGTENTGELFF. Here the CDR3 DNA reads TGTGCCATCAGTGTTTCAGTGGGGACAGAGAACACCGGGGAGCTGTTTTTT.

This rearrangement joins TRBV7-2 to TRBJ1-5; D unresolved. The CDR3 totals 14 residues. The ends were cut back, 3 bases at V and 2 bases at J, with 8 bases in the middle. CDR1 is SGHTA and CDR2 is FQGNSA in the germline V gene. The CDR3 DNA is TGTGCCAGCAGCTTCGGAGGGCGCAATCAGCCCCAGCATTTT. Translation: CASSFGGRNQPQHF.

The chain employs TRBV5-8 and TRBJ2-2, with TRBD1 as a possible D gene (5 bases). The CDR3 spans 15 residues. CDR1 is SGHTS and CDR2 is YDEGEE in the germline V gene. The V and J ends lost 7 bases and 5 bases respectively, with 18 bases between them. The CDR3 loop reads CASPPRAQYTGELFF. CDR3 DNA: TGTGCCAGCCCCCCCAGGGCTCAATATACCGGGGAGCTGTTTTTT.